A single sample gave rise to the 21 T cell receptor beta chains below, sequenced in a study of CD8 T cells in ankylosing spondylitis. MiXCR, applied by TCRdb to the 5' RACE reads, yields one record per CDR3 protein. The sample comprises about 160,000 distinct CDR3 sequences, approximately 16% of which are singletons, and approximately 7.8% rests with the top ten. The sequenced sample consisted of blood, either unsorted or a sorted T cell fraction (not recorded which). These receptors were collected from a male donor with ankylosing spondylitis or in good health (not recorded which).

This clonotype was detected ten times or more. The V and J genes are TRBV20-1 and TRBJ1-1; no definite D call. CDR3 length equals 17 residues. Trimming took 1 base from V and 2 from J, leaving 20 bases between them. Germline V gene sequence: CDR1 DFQATT, CDR2 SNEGSKA (reference sequence). CDR3 in amino acids: CSARAPPERAGNTEAFF. The CDR3 DNA reads TGCAGTGCTAGAGCCCCCCCCGAGCGGGCCGGAAACACTGAAGCTTTCTTT.

The chain is built from TRBV3-1 and TRBJ2-7; 12 positions agree with TRBD1. Germline V gene data show CDR1 as LGHDT and CDR2 as YNNKEL (reference sequence). The CDR3 has 14 amino acids. The junction had 4 bases not matched to a gene; V was cut back by 4 bases and J by 6 bases. The CDR3: CASSPRDRGLEQYF. CDR3 sequence (DNA): TGTGCCAGCAGCCCCCGGGACAGGGGGCTCGAGCAGTACTTC.

At least ten counts were recorded for this clonotype. The chain couples TRBV6-6 to TRBJ2-5; TRBD1 agrees at 7 bases. Losses at the gene ends were 6 bases for V and 1 base for J; bases not matched to a gene: 2. This CDR3 contains 13 residues. Germline CDR1 and CDR2: MNHNY and SVGAGI (reference sequence). The CDR3: CASRGTAQETQYF. The CDR3 coding sequence is TGTGCCAGCAGGGGGACAGCCCAAGAGACCCAGTACTTC.

This clonotype occurred a few times. The J gene is TRBJ2-1, the V gene TRBV19, with D perhaps being TRBD1 or TRBD2 (5 bases each). CDR1 is LNHDA, CDR2 SQIVND, per germline (reference sequence). The CDR3 sequence is 15 residues long. The V end was cut by 7 bases, the J end by 3 bases, with 16 bases between. DNA of the CDR3: TGTGCCAGTAATGCTGCCGGGACCCTCTACAATGAGCAGTTCTTC. This translates into CASNAAGTLYNEQFF.

Concerning this clonotype itself: One end of the junction varies from germline; a read error may be responsible. DNA for the CDR3: TGTGCCGCCAGTGATTTCGGCCAGACCATCTACGAGCTGTACTTC. The encoded protein is CAASDFGQTIYELYF. The gene calls are TRBV24-1 and TRBJ2-7; D not certain. Germline lookup yields CDR1 KGHDR and CDR2 SFDVKD. This CDR3 has 15 residues.

This clonotype has a count of ten or more. The chain joins TRBV24-1 to TRBJ2-1, with unresolved D. The V end was cut by 4 bases, the J end by 2 bases, with 11 bases between. The CDR3 is made up of 15 amino acids. Germline CDR1 and CDR2: KGHDR and SFDVKD. The CDR3 sequence is CATSEAARPYNEQFF. The CDR3 nucleotides read TGTGCCACCAGTGAGGCGGCAAGGCCCTACAATGAGCAGTTCTTC.

The CDR3 nucleotides read TGTGCCAGCAGCCAAGATCTTTGGGGCACTGAAGCTTTCTTT. It encodes CASSQDLWGTEAFF. The chain combines TRBV3-1 with TRBJ1-1; D call uncertain. The CDR3 extends over 14 amino acids. The germline gives CDR1 LGHDT, CDR2 YNNKEL (reference sequence). V was shortened by 0 bases and J by 4 bases, with 9 bases between the two germline ends.

This clonotype has only a few counts. This chain joins TRBV29-1 and TRBJ2-5; TRBD1 is a possible D gene (6 bases). Germline CDR1 reads SQVTM; CDR2 reads ANQGSEA. The length of the CDR3 is 13 residues. Deletions cut 4 bases from V and 4 bases from J, with 13 bases between. CDR3 nucleotides: TGCAGCGTTGGACAGGATTTCGGAGAGACCCAGTACTTC. Its protein product is CSVGQDFGETQYF.

The chain carries TRBV5-1 and TRBJ2-3; no clear D. CDR1 is SGHRS and CDR2 is YFSETQ in the germline V gene. The V end was cut by 0 bases, the J end by 2 bases, with 10 bases between. The CDR3 spans 15 residues. This CDR3 reads CASSLGQAPTDTQYF. In DNA, the CDR3 is TGCGCCAGCAGCTTGGGTCAGGCACCCACAGATACGCAGTATTTT.

This rearrangement joins TRBV30 to TRBJ1-2; no definite D call. Trimming took 0 bases from V and 7 from J, leaving 12 bases between them. The CDR3 contains 13 residues. Germline V gene lookup returns CDR1 GTSNPN and CDR2 SVGIG (reference sequence). CDR3 in DNA: TGTGCCTGGAGTGTGGCTGGAGTCGGTGGCTACACCTTC. Translation gives CAWSVAGVGGYTF.

This clonotype occurred a few times. The chain joins TRBV18 to TRBJ2-7, with D uncertain. Germline V CDR1 and CDR2: KGHSH, LQKENI. The germline V and J ends were trimmed by 0 bases and 5 bases, with 5 bases remaining between them. The CDR3 contains 12 residues. The CDR3 sequence: CASSPPSNEQYF. As DNA, the CDR3 is TGTGCCAGCTCACCACCGTCGAACGAGCAGTACTTC. Full variable domain (rest looked up from reference TRBV18 and TRBJ2-7): NAGVMQNPRHLVRRRGQEARLRCSPMKGHSHVYWYRQLPEEGLKFMVYLQKENIIDESGMPKERFSAEFPKEGPSILRIQQVVRGDSAAYFCASSPPSNEQYFGPGTRLTVT.

This clonotype was seen a handful of times. The rearrangement joins TRBV2 to TRBJ2-5; D may be TRBD1 (5 bases). Germline values: CDR1 SNHLY, CDR2 FYNNEI. Deletions cut 6 bases from V and 1 base from J, with 9 bases between. The length of the CDR3 is 13 residues. In DNA form, the CDR3 reads TGTGCCAGCAGCAGGGAAAGCCAAGAGACCCAGTACTTC. Translation: CASSRESQETQYF.

This clonotype was observed a few times. The rearrangement links TRBV5-1 to TRBJ1-1; a weak D match, TRBD1 (5 bases). This CDR3 has 14 amino acids. CDR1 SGHRS and CDR2 YFSETQ come from the germline V gene. With 0 bases removed from V and 4 bases from J, the gap between germline ends came to 10 bases. This CDR3 reads CASSLVGAGTEAFF. CDR3 nucleotide sequence: TGCGCCAGCAGCTTGGTAGGGGCGGGCACTGAAGCTTTCTTT.

This clonotype was counted only a few times. This rearrangement joins TRBV5-1 to TRBJ2-2; the match to TRBD2 covers 14 bases. Losses at the gene ends were 3 bases for V and 2 bases for J; bases not matched to a gene: 3. CDR3 size: 17 residues. Germline CDR1 reads SGHRS; CDR2 reads YFSETQ. Here the CDR3 reads CASSYGLAGGNTGELFF. In nucleotides, the CDR3 is TGCGCCAGCAGCTACGGACTAGCGGGAGGCAACACCGGGGAGCTGTTTTTT.

This clonotype turned up a few times. V is TRBV3-1 and J is TRBJ2-7; 12 bases line up with TRBD2. CDR3 length equals 16 residues. The ends lost 1 base at V and 4 bases at J; junction bases unmatched: 5. Germline V CDR1 and CDR2: LGHDT, YNNKEL (reference sequence). CDR3 amino acids: CASSQVVTSGRYEQYF. The DNA of the CDR3 is TGTGCCAGCAGCCAAGTCGTCACTAGCGGGAGGTACGAGCAGTACTTC.

The rearrangement joins TRBV20-1 to TRBJ1-5; 8 bases agree with TRBD1. The CDR3 is 14 amino acids. Per germline, CDR1 DFQATT and CDR2 SNEGSKA (reference sequence). The ends lost 5 bases at V and 0 bases at J; junction bases unmatched: 3. CDR3 in DNA: TGCAGTGCTGGACAGGGTTATAGCAATCAGCCCCAGCATTTT. It translates to CSAGQGYSNQPQHF.

This clonotype was recorded many times. V and J are TRBV29-1 and TRBJ2-1, with TRBD1 matching over 9 bases. V lost 7 bases and J lost 8; bases outside the gene matches: 9. The length of the CDR3 is 13 residues. In germline, CDR1 is SQVTM, CDR2 ANQGSEA. CDR3 nucleotide sequence: TGCAGCGACCAAGGGGACAGGGACGATGAGCAGTTCTTC. It translates to CSDQGDRDDEQFF.

Only a few counts were recorded for this clonotype. The chain uses TRBV10-3 and TRBJ2-3, with TRBD2 matching 11 bases. V trimming: 6 bases; J trimming: 5 bases; junction bases outside the gene matches: 4. Per the germline V gene, CDR1 is ENHRY and CDR2 is SYGVKD. The CDR3 is 14 amino acids. The CDR3: CAISELAGVDTQYF. CDR3 in DNA: TGTGCCATCAGCGAACTAGCGGGAGTAGATACGCAGTATTTT.

This clonotype was counted only a few times. The chain uses TRBV5-1 and TRBJ2-5; 10 bases agree with TRBD2. Germline V gene data show CDR1 as SGHRS and CDR2 as YFSETQ. The CDR3 length is 17 residues. The junction had 10 bases not matched to a gene; V was cut back by 0 bases and J by 5 bases. Written as DNA, the CDR3 is TGCGCCAGCAGCTTGGTAGGTAGCGGGAGGACTGTGGAGACCCAGTACTTC. Its translation: CASSLVGSGRTVETQYF.

This clonotype has more than one count but fewer than ten. This sequence joins TRBV4-2 and TRBJ2-7, with D tentatively TRBD2 (5 bases). This CDR3 comprises 15 residues. The germline CDR1 and CDR2 sequences are LGHNA and YNFKEQ. Trimming took 4 bases from V and 0 from J, leaving 13 bases between them. The CDR3 loop reads CASSLNLGSSYEQYF. CDR3 nucleotide sequence: TGTGCCAGCAGCCTCAACCTAGGGAGCTCCTACGAGCAGTACTTC.

This clonotype occurred many times. The genes are TRBV10-3 and TRBJ2-5; D is unresolved. The CDR3 has 12 amino acids. V was clipped by 2 bases and J by 3 bases, with 4 bases between them. Per germline, CDR1 ENHRY and CDR2 SYGVKD. This CDR3 reads CAISEIKETQYF. DNA of the CDR3: TGTGCCATCAGTGAGATAAAAGAGACCCAGTACTTC.